Listed below are T cell receptor beta chains from one sample, sequenced in a study of OX40 agonist ivuxolimab in advanced cancers. Data came from immunoSEQ multiplex PCR; TCRdb stores just in-frame clones and leaves some out. The data hold around 41,000 clones, with around 89% observed a single time. Material: CD4+ or CD8+ T cells sorted from blood, obtained in a trial of the OX40 agonist ivuxolimab. The source of these receptors is an adult with an advanced solid tumor such as melanoma, head and neck, liver or kidney cancer. The CDR3 runs from the conserved cysteine through the conserved F or W. The order of the fields is V gene, J gene, CDR3 protein.

TRBV6-1	TRBJ1-5	CASSRFGGGQPQHF
TRBV2	TRBJ1-1	CASTLYERVNTEAFF
TRBV6-1	TRBJ1-2	CASSAGRNNYGYTF
TRBV10-3	TRBJ2-3	CATKWSGGASDTQYF
TRBV5-6	TRBJ2-3	CASSFDYIGSTDTQYF
TRBV2	TRBJ2-7	CASSLNREPSYEQYF
TRBV18	TRBJ2-1	CASSLSMRLVGGLYNEQFF
TRBV7-3	TRBJ2-3	CASSLQSSTDTQYF
TRBV7-3	TRBJ2-2	CASSLNPSGGAVNTGELFF
TRBV9	TRBJ1-2	CASSVAVETHGYTF
TRBV6-1	TRBJ2-3	CASSERGTTDTQYF
TRBV5-1	TRBJ2-2	CASSGGTDRAGELFF
TRBV19	TRBJ2-3	CASSIRTAQYF
TRBV5-8	TRBJ1-4	CASSLAWGYSTNEKLFF
TRBV11-2	TRBJ1-1	CASSLSLGVEAFF
TRBV7-9	TRBJ1-2	CASSGQPGQGYTF
TRBV29-1	TRBJ1-1	CSVGNHQGTEAFF
TRBV21-1	TRBJ2-2	CASSTGTSGPNTGELFF
TRBV7-9	TRBJ1-1	CASSRQQNTEAFF
TRBV5-1	TRBJ1-1	CASSFGSSNTEAFF
TRBV11-3	TRBJ1-1	CASRGTNTEAFF
TRBV18	TRBJ2-5	CASSPLGAFQETQYF
TRBV18	TRBJ2-3	CASSPPSGLAGTDTQYF